The 8 T cell receptor beta chains below come from one sample, sequenced in a study of T cell responses to AZD1222 COVID-19 vaccine. The assay was immunoSEQ multiplex PCR, and TCRdb's table has in-frame clones only and misses some. The table shows tens of thousands of clones, with about 91% occurring only once. The material was peripheral blood, obtained 28 days after the second AZD1222 dose. All receptors come from an adult who received the AZD1222 COVID-19 vaccine.

The V and J genes are TRBV6-5 and TRBJ1-1, with 10 bases aligning to TRBD1. The CDR3 has 16 residues. V lost 4 bases to trimming and J lost 1 base; unmatched junction nucleotides: 6. CDR1 and CDR2 from the germline V gene are MNHEY and SVGAGI. CDR3 sequence (DNA): TGTGCCAGCAGTTCTGGGGACAGGGGAACGAACACTGAAGCTTTCTTT. Its translation: CASSSGDRGTNTEAFF.

The V and J genes are TRBV28 and TRBJ2-7; either TRBD1 or TRBD2 may supply D (5 bases each). V lost 6 bases, J lost 0 bases, and 15 bases lay in between. This CDR3 is built from 15 residues. Germline assignment: CDR1 MDHEN and CDR2 SYDVKM. The CDR3 bases are TGTGCCAGCAGAACCGGGACGCATAGCTCCTACGAGCAGTACTTC. This encodes CASRTGTHSSYEQYF.

This clone occurred once. The gene calls are TRBV6-2 or TRBV6-3 and TRBJ2-4; D gene unclear. CDR1 and CDR2 (germline): MNHEY, SVGEGT. Trimming left V 6 bases short and J 0 bases short, with 9 bases between. CDR3 length: 14 residues. The CDR3 DNA sequence: TGTGCCAGCAGCCAGCATTTAGCCAAAAACATTCAGTACTTC. It codes for CASSQHLAKNIQYF.

The rearrangement uses TRBV7-8 and TRBJ2-3, with 10 positions matching TRBD2. CDR3 length equals 14 residues. CDR1 SGHVS and CDR2 FQNEAQ come from the germline V gene. The junction had 0 bases not matched to a gene; V was cut back by 1 base and J by 5 bases. CDR3 loop: CASSLGTSGDTQYF. The CDR3 DNA is TGTGCCAGCAGCTTAGGGACTAGCGGAGATACGCAGTATTTT.

CDR3 DNA sequence: TGTGCCAGCAGCCTGGGACTAGCGGGCTACGAGCAGTACTTC. Its translation: CASSLGLAGYEQYF. The chain recombines TRBV9 with TRBJ2-7; the match to TRBD2 covers 12 bases. V shed 4 bases, J shed 3 bases, and the junction held 2 bases outside the gene matches. This CDR3 spans 14 amino acids. Per the germline V gene, CDR1 is SGDLS and CDR2 is YYNGEE. The whole variable domain, remainder taken from reference TRBV9 and TRBJ2-7, is DSGVTQTPKHLITATGQRVTLRCSPRSGDLSVYWYQQSLDQGLQFLIQYYNGEERAKGNILERFSAQQFPDLHSELNLSSLELGDSALYFCASSLGLAGYEQYFGPGTRLTVT.

In its sample, this clone was seen once. CDR3 in DNA: TGTGCCAGCAGCGGAGATACGCAGTATTTT. Encoded protein: CASSGDTQYF. The chain has TRBV9 and TRBJ2-3; D remains unclear. V lost 3 bases and J lost 5, with 1 base in between. Germline CDR1 reads SGDLS; CDR2 reads YYNGEE. This CDR3 comprises 10 residues.

The chain combines TRBV27 with TRBJ2-7; D could derive from TRBD1 or TRBD2 (6 bases each). The germline V gene encodes CDR1 MNHEY and CDR2 SMNVEV (reference sequence). This CDR3 contains 13 residues. With 2 bases removed from V and 6 bases from J, the gap between germline ends came to 11 bases. This CDR3 is CASSLQGRGEQYF. In nucleotides, the CDR3 is TGTGCCAGCAGTTTACAGGGGCGGGGCGAGCAGTACTTC.

To note about this clone: Distinct nucleotide sequences in the sample also encode this CDR3. This chain links TRBV6-5 with TRBJ2-7; the D is unclear. The germline V gene encodes CDR1 MNHEY and CDR2 SVGAGI. Trimming took 5 bases from V and 2 from J, leaving 13 bases between them. The CDR3 loop spans 14 amino acids. CDR3 protein: CASSPDGLTYEQYF. As DNA, the CDR3 is TGTGCCAGCAGTCCGGACGGATTGACCTACGAGCAGTACTTC.